This T cell receptor (beta chain) was sequenced during a study of T cell changes during pregnancy in multiple sclerosis. The table came from immunoSEQ multiplex PCR; TCRdb's copy has only in-frame clones and leaves some out. The sample records tens of thousands of clones, over 80% being singletons. Between the trimmed V and J ends, which lost 0 bases and 5 bases, there was a span of 7 bases. The CDR3 runs to 13 residues. Germline V gene data show CDR1 as MNHNS and CDR2 as SASEGT. The starting material was CD8+ T cells from peripheral blood mononuclear cells, obtained in the third trimester of pregnancy. The rearrangement links TRBV6-1 to TRBJ1-1; no definite D call. The TCR comes from a female donor in good health, enrolled as a control in a pregnancy study. The CDR3 DNA sequence: TGTGCCAGCAGTGAAGCGGAGGTAACTGAAGCTTTCTTT. It yields the protein CASSEAEVTEAFF.